This TCR beta chain appears in the sequencing data of a study of blood T cell repertoires in COVID-19. Whole-study context: From the United States, Italy and Spain came samples of acute and convalescent COVID-19. Sample material is recorded as cDNA or gDNA derived from T cells, B-cell-depleted T cells, or PBMCs.

Source study methods: Reference gene primer amplification gave nucleated cell count estimates. Sequencing was performed with immunoSEQ multiplex PCR; in TCRdb, only in-frame clones are kept and a portion is missing. From that table come the V and J calls and clone size; the DNA was used to work out D and trimming. The sample contains fewer than 150,000 clones, just under 90% of which appear only once. The source material was peripheral blood. The origin of this receptor is a woman older than 75 with acute or convalescent COVID-19.

For the CDR3, the DNA is TGCGCCAGCAGCCTACCTACAGGGGAAGCCGGGGAGCTGTTTTTT. Translation: CASSLPTGEAGELFF. The J gene is TRBJ2-2, the V gene TRBV5-1, with 7 positions matching TRBD1. The ends lost 4 bases at V and 6 bases at J; junction bases unmatched: 9. The germline V gene has CDR1 SGHRS and CDR2 YFSETQ. This CDR3 has 15 residues.